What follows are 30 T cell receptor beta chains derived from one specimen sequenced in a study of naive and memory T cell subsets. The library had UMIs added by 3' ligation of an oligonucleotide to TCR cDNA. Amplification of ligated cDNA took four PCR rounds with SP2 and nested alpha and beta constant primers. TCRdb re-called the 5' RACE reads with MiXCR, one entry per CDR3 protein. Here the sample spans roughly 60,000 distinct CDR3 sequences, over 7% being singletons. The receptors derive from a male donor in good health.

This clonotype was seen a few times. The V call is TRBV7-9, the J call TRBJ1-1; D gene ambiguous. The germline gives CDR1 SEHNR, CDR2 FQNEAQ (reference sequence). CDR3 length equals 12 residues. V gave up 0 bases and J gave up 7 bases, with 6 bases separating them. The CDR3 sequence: CASSLALDEAFF. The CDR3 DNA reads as TGTGCCAGCAGCTTAGCGTTGGATGAAGCTTTCTTT.

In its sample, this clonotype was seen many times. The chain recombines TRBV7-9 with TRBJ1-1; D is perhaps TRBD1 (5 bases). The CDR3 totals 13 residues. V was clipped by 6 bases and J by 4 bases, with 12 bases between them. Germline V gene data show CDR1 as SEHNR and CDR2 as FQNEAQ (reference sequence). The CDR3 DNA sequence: TGTGCCAGCAGTTCGGGACGGATCACTGAAGCTTTCTTT. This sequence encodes CASSSGRITEAFF. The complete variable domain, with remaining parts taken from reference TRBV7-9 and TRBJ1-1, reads DTGVSQNPRHKITKRGQNVTFRCDPISEHNRLYWYRQTLGQGPEFLTYFQNEAQLEKSRLLSDRFSAERPKGSFSTLEIQRTEQGDSAMYLCASSSGRITEAFFGQGTRLTVV.

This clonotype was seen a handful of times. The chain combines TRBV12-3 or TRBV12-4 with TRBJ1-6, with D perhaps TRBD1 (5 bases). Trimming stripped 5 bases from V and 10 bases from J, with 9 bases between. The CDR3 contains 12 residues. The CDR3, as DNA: TGTGCCAGCAGTAAGAACAGGTCACCCCTCCACTTT. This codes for CASSKNRSPLHF.

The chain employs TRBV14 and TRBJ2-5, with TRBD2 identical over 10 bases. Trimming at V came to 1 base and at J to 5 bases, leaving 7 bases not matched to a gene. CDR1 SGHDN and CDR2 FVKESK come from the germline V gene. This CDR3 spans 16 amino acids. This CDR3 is CASSQGISGRSETQYF. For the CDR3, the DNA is TGTGCCAGCAGCCAAGGGATTAGCGGGAGGTCGGAGACCCAGTACTTC. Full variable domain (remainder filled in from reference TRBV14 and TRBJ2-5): EAGVTQFPSHSVIEKGQTVTLRCDPISGHDNLYWYRRVMGKEIKFLLHFVKESKQDESGMPNNRFLAERTGGTYSTLKVQPAELEDSGVYFCASSQGISGRSETQYFGPGTRLLVL.

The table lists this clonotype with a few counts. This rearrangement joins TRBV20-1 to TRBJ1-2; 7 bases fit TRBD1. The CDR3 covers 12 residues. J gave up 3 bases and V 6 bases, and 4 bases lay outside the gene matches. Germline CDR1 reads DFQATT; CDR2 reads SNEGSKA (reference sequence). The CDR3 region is CSATGVYYGYTF. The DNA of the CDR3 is TGCAGTGCCACAGGGGTATACTATGGCTACACCTTC.

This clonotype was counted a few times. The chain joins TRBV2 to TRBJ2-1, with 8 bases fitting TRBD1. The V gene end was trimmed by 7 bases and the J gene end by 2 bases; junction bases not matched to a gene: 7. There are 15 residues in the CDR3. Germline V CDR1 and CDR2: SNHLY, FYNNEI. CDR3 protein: CASNIQGAPYNEQFF. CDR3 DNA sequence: TGTGCCAGCAATATCCAGGGGGCTCCCTACAATGAGCAGTTCTTC.

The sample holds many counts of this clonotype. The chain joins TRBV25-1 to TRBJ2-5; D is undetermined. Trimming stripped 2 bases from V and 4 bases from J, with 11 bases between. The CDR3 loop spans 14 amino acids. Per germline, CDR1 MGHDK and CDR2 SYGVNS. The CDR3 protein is CASSEPGRRETQYF. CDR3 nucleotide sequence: TGTGCCAGCAGTGAACCTGGACGGAGAGAGACCCAGTACTTC.

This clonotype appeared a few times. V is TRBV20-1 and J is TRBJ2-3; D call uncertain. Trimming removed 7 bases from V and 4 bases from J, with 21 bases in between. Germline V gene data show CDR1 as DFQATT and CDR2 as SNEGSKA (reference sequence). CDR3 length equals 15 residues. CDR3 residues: CSVPEPLSLADTQYF. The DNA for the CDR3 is TGCAGTGTCCCCGAGCCCCTTTCCTTGGCAGATACGCAGTATTTT.

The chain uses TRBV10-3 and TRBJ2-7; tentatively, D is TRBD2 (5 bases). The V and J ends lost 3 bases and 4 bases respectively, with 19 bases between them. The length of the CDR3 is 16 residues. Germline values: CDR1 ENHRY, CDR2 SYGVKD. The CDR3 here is CAISDGVAPRAYEQYF. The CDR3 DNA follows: TGTGCCATCAGTGACGGAGTAGCGCCCCGGGCGTACGAGCAGTACTTC.

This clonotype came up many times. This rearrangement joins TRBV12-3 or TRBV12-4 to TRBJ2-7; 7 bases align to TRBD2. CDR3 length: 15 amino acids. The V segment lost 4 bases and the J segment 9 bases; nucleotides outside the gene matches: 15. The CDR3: CASSYFRTRESGQYF. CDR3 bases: TGTGCCAGCAGTTATTTTAGGACTAGAGAGTCGGGGCAGTACTTC.

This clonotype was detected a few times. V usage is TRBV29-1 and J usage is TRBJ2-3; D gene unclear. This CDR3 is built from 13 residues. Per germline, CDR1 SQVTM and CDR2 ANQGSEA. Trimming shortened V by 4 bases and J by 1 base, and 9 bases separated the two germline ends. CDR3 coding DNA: TGCAGCGTTGTACGGCCCGGCACAGATACGCAGTATTTT. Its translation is CSVVRPGTDTQYF.

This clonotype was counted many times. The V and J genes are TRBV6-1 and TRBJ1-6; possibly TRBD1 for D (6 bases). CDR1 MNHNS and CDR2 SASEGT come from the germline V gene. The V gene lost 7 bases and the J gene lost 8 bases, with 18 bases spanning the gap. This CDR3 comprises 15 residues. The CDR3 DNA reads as TGTGCCAGCAACCTAAGACAGGAGGTGGATTCACCCCTCCACTTT. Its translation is CASNLRQEVDSPLHF.

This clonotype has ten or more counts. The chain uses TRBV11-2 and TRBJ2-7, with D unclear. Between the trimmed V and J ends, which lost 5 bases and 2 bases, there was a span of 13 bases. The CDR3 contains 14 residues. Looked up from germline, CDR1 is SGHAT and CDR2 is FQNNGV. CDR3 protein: CASSPAESTYEQYF. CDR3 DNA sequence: TGTGCCAGCAGCCCTGCGGAGTCGACCTACGAGCAGTACTTC.

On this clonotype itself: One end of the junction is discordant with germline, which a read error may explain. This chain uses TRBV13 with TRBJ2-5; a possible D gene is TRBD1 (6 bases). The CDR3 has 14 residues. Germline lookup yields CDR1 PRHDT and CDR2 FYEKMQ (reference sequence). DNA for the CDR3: TGTGCCAGCAGCTTCCGGACAGCTCAAGAGACCCAGTGCTTC. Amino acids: CASSFRTAQETQCF. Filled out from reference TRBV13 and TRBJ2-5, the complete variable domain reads AAGVIQSPRHLIKEKRETATLKCYPIPRHDTVYWYQQGPGQDPQFLISFYEKMQSDKGSIPDRFSAQQFSDYHSELNMSSLELGDSALYFCASSFRTAQETQCFGPGTRLLVL.

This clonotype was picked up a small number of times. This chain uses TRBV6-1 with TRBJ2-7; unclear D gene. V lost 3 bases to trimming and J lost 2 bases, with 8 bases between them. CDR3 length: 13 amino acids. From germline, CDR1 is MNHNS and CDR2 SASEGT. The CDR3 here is CASSDIRTYEQYF. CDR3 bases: TGTGCCAGCAGTGACATCAGAACCTACGAGCAGTACTTC.

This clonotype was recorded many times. In DNA, the CDR3 is TGCGCCAGCAGCCGGACAGGGACAGACACTGAAGCTTTCTTT. This gives the protein CASSRTGTDTEAFF. This chain links TRBV5-1 with TRBJ1-1; 8 nucleotides line up with TRBD1. Germline CDR1 reads SGHRS; CDR2 reads YFSETQ. The CDR3 spans 14 residues. Trimming at V came to 4 bases and at J to 3 bases, leaving 5 bases not matched to a gene.

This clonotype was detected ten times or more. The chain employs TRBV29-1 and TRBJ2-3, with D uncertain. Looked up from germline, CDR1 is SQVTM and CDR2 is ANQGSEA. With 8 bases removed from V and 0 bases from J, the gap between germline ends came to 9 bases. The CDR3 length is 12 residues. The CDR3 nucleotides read TGCAGCACCGACCGCAGCACAGATACGCAGTATTTT. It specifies CSTDRSTDTQYF.

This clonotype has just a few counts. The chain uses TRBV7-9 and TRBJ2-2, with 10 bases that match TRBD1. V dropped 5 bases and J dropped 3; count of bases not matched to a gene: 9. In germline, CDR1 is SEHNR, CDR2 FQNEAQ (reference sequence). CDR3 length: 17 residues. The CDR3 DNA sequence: TGTGCCAGCAGCCGCCCGACAGGGGGCGATCACACCGGGGAGCTGTTTTTT. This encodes CASSRPTGGDHTGELFF.

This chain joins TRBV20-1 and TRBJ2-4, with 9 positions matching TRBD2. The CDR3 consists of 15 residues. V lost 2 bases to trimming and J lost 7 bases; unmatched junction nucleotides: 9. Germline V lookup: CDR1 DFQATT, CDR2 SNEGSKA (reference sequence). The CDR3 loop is CSARKLTSGGNIQYF. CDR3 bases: TGCAGTGCTAGAAAGTTGACTAGCGGTGGGAACATTCAGTACTTC.

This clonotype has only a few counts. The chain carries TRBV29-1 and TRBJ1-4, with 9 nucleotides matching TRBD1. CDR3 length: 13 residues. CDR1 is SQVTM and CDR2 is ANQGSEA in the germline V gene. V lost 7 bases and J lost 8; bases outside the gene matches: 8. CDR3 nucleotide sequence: TGCAGCGGTAAACAGGGGGCTCGAGAAAAACTGTTTTTT. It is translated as CSGKQGAREKLFF.

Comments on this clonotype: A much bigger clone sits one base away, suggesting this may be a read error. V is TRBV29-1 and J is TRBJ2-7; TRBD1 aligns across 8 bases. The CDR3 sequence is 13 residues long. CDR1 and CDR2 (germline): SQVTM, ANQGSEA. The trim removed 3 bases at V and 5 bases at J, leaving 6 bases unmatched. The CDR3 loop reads CSVDRTGNDEQYF. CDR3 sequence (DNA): TGCAGCGTTGATAGGACAGGGAACGACGAGCAGTACTTC.

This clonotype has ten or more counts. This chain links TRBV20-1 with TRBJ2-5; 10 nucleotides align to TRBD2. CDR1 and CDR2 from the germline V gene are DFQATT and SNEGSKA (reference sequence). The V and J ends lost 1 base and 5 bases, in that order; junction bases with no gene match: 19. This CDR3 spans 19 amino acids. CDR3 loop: CSARAPLRGILAGAETQYF. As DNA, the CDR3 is TGCAGTGCTAGAGCCCCGCTACGGGGAATTCTAGCGGGAGCGGAGACCCAGTACTTC.

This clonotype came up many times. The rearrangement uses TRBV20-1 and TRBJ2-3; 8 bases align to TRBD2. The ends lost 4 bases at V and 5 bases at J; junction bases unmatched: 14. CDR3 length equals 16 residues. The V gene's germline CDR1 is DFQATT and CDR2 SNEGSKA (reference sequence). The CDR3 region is CSATPRGGLLVDTQYF. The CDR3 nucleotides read TGCAGTGCTACCCCCCGGGGGGGGCTACTTGTAGATACGCAGTATTTT.

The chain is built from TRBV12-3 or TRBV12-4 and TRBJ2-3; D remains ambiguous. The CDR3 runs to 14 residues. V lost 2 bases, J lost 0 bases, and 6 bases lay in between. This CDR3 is CASSLLWSTDTQYF. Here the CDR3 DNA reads TGTGCCAGCAGTTTACTCTGGAGCACAGATACGCAGTATTTT.

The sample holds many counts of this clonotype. This CDR3 reads CASSQDRPDFMMGLYEQYF. The DNA of the CDR3 is TGTGCCAGCAGCCAAGATCGGCCGGATTTTATGATGGGACTTTACGAGCAGTACTTC. The chain recombines TRBV3-1 with TRBJ2-7; maybe TRBD2 (6 bases). CDR3 length equals 19 residues. Per germline, CDR1 LGHDT and CDR2 YNNKEL (reference sequence). V lost 0 bases, J lost 4 bases, and 25 bases lay in between.

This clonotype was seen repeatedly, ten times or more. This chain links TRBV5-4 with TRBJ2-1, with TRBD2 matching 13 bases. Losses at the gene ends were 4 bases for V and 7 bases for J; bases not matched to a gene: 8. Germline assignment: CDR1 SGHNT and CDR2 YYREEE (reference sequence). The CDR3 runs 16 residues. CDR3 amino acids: CASSGPGLAGMNEQFF. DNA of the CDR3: TGTGCCAGCAGCGGGCCGGGACTAGCGGGAATGAATGAGCAGTTCTTC.

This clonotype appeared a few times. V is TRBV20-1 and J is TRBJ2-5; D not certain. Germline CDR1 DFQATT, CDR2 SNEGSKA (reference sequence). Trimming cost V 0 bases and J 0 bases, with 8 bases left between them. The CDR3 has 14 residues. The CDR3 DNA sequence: TGCAGTGCTAGAGATGCGATCTACCAAGAGACCCAGTACTTC. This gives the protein CSARDAIYQETQYF.

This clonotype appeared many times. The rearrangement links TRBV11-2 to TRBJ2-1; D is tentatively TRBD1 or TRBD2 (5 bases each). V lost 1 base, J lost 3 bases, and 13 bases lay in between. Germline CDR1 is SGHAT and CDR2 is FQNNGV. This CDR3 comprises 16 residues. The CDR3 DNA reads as TGTGCCAGCAGCTTAGTCGGGACGCCACGCTACAATGAGCAGTTCTTC. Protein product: CASSLVGTPRYNEQFF.

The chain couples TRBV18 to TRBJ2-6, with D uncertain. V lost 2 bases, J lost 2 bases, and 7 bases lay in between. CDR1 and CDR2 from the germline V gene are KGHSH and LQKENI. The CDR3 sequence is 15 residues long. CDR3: CASSPLIAGANVLTF. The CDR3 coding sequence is TGTGCCAGCTCACCATTGATTGCTGGGGCCAACGTCCTGACTTTC.

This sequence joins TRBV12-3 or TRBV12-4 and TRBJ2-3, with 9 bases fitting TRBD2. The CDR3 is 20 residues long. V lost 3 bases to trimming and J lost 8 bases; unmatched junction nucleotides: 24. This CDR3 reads CASSFGVGTSSGLLPGTQYF. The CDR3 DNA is TGTGCCAGCAGTTTTGGGGTGGGGACTAGCTCTGGTCTCCTTCCGGGTACGCAGTATTTT.